Described below is a single T cell receptor beta chain sequence and its context. In its sample, this clonotype was seen many times. This clone's antigen is unknown. No much larger clonotype is one base removed from it; base qualities were not supplied. Trimming takes 2 bases off V and 7 bases off J; junction bases not matched to a gene: 1. The CDR3 numbers 13 residues from cysteine through phenylalanine. Of all the DNA, just the CDR3 is kept, 39 bases in frame from base 1. According to the germline V gene, CDR1 reads LGHNA and CDR2 reads YNFKEQ. The entry originates in a study of T-cell reconstitution after alpha-beta-depleted transplantation in children (dated by TCRdb to 2015 to 2016). Regarding the research as a whole: Using TCR repertoire profiling, the study quantitatively followed how T-cell immune reconstitution unfolded in children after TCRalphabeta/CD19-depleted allogeneic hematopoietic cell transplantation.

Library creation used PCR. Reads for this sample came from an Illumina HiSeq 2500. TCR library preparation used molecular barcoding, with unique molecular identifiers applied to normalize quantification of the TCRbeta repertoire. In TCRdb, the public reads were trimmed at Q25 with fastp and aligned with MiXCR, with productive beta chains retained. Rows matching on CDR3 protein sequence are summarized as one entry with the most common DNA and genes. The sample table records 350,000 to 400,000 distinct CDR3 sequences; just over 20% of these occur just once. The leading ten clones occupy around 3.9% of the sample.

Sequenced here: PBMCs from the stem cell graft donor, sampled from the stem cell graft. The receptor was derived from a human donor who donated a stem cell graft to a child with acute myeloid leukemia. The chain links TRBV4-2 with TRBJ2-1; a stretch of 8 junction bases matches TRBD2. CDR3 loop: CASSQPSGNEQFF. The sequence in DNA is TGTGCCAGCAGCCAACCTAGCGGGAATGAGCAGTTCTTC.